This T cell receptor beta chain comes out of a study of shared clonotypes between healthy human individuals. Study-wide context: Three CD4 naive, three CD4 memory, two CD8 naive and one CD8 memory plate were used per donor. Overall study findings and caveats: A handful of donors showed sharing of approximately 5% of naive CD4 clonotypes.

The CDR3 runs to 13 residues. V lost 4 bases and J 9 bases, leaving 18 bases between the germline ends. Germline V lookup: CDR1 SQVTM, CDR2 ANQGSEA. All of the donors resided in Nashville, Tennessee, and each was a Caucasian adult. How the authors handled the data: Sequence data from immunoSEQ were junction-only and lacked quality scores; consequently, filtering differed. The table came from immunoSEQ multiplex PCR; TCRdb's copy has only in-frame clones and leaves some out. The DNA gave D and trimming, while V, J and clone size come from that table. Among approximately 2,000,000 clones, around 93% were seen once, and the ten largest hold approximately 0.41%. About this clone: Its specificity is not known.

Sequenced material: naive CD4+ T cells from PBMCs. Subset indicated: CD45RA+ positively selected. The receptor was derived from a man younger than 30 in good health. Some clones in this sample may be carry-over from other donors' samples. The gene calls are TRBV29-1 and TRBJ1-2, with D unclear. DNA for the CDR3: TGCAGCGTTGTGGGCCGAGCTTATGTGAGCTACACCTTC. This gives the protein CSVVGRAYVSYTF.